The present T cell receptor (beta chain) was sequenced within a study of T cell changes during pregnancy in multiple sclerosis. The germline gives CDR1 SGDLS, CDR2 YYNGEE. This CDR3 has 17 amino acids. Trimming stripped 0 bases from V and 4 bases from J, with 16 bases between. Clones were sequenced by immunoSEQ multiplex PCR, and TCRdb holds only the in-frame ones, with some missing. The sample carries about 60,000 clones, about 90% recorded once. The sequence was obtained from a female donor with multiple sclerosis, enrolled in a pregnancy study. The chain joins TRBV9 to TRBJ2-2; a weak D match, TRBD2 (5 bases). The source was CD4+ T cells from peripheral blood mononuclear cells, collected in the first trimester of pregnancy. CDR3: CASSVEGSIVGTGELFF. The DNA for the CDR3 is TGTGCCAGCAGCGTAGAAGGGAGTATTGTTGGCACCGGGGAGCTGTTTTTT.